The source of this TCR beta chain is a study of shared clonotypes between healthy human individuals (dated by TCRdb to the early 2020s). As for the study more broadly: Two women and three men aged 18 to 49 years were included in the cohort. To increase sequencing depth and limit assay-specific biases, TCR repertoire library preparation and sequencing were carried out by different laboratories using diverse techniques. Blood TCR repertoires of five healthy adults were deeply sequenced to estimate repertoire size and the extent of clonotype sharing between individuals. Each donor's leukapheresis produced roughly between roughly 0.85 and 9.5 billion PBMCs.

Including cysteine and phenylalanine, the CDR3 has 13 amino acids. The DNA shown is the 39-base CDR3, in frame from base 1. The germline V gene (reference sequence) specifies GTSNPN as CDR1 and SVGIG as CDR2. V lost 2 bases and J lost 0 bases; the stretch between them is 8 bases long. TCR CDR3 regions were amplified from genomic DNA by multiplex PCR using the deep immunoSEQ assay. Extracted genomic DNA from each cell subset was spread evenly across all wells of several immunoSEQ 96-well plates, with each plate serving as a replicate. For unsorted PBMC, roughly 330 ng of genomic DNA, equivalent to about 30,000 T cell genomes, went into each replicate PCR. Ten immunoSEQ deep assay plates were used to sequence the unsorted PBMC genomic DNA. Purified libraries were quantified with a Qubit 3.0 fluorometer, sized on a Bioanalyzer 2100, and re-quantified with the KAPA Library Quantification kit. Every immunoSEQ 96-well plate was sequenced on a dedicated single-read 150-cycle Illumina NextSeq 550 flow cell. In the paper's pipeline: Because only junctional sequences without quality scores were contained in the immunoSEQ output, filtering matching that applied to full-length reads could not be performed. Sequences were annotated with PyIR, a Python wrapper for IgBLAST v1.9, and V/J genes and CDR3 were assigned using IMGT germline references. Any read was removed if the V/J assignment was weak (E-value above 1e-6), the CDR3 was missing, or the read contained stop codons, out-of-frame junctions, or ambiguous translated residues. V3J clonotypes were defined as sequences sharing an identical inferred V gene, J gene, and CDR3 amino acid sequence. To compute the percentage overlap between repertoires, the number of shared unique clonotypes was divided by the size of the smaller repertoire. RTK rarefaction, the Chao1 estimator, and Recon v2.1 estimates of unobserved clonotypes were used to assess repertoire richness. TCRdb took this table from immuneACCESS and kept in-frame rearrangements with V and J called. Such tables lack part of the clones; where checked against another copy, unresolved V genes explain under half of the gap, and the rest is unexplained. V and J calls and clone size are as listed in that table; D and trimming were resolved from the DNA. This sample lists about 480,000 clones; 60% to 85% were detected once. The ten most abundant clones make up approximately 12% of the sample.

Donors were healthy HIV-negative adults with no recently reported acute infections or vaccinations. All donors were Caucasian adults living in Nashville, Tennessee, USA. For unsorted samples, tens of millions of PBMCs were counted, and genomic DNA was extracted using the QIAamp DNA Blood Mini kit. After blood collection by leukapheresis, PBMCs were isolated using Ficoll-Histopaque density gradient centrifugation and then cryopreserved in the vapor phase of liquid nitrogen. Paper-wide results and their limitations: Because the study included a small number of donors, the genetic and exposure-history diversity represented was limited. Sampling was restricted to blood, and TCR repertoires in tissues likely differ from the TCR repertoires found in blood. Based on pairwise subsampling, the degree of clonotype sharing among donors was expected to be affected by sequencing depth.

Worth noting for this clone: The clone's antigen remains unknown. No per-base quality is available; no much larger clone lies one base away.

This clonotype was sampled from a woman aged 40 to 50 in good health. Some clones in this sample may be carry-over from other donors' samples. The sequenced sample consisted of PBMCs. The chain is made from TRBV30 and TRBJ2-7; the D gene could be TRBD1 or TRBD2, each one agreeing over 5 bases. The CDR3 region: CAWSPGTSYEQYF. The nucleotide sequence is TGTGCCTGGAGTCCCGGGACCTCCTACGAGCAGTACTTC.